Given below is one T cell receptor (beta chain) in context. Its antigen is unknown. This sample is part of a study of T cell responses to AZD1222 COVID-19 vaccine. Whole-study findings and limits: Donors in the cohort were predominantly white British and more often female, and clonal diversity was possibly underestimated. Dominant at 160-218 and 743-854, vaccine-associated CD4 TCRs also spanned spike. Repertoires were obtained only post-peak T cell response.

Here immunoSEQ multiplex PCR was the method, and the copy in TCRdb shows in-frame clones only, minus some. The sample records 130,000 or so clones, 93% being singletons. The V gene's germline CDR1 is MDHEN and CDR2 SYDVKM. CDR3 length: 16 residues. Trimming took 5 bases from V and 3 from J, leaving 19 bases between them. The sequence was obtained from an adult in good health. Sequences were derived from peripheral blood, sampled on day 0 of AZD1222 vaccination. The rearrangement uses TRBV28 and TRBJ1-2; the D gene is possibly TRBD1 (5 bases). The CDR3 loop reads CASSISTGGSYYGYTF. The CDR3 bases are TGTGCCAGCAGTATTTCGACGGGGGGATCCTACTATGGCTACACCTTC.